Given below is one T cell receptor (beta chain) in context. The antigen is undetermined. The trim removed 1 base at V and 7 bases at J, leaving 6 bases unmatched. CDR3 size: 15 residues. Germline CDR1 and CDR2: SGHRS and YFSETQ. Libraries were prepared by immunoSEQ multiplex PCR; TCRdb keeps only in-frame clonotypes and omits some of them. Of 1,400,000 or so clones detected, about 98.5% appear once; the ten largest clones hold roughly 0.35%. The data were obtained in a study of shared clonotypes between healthy human individuals. In the study overall: The study drew on a couple of women and a few men aged 18 to 49 as donors. Study-wide results and limits: Generally, naive subsets came out with larger estimated richness than memory subsets. It was the few donors that limited the genetic and exposure-history diversity represented.

The clonotype comes from a man younger than 45 in good health. V usage is TRBV5-1 and J usage is TRBJ2-5; 11 positions agree with TRBD2. Sequencing was performed on naive CD4+ T cells sorted from blood. Indicated subset: CD45RA+ positively selected. CDR3 amino acids: CASSLPTSGAGTQYF. As DNA, the CDR3 is TGCGCCAGCAGCTTGCCGACTAGCGGGGCGGGGACCCAGTACTTC.